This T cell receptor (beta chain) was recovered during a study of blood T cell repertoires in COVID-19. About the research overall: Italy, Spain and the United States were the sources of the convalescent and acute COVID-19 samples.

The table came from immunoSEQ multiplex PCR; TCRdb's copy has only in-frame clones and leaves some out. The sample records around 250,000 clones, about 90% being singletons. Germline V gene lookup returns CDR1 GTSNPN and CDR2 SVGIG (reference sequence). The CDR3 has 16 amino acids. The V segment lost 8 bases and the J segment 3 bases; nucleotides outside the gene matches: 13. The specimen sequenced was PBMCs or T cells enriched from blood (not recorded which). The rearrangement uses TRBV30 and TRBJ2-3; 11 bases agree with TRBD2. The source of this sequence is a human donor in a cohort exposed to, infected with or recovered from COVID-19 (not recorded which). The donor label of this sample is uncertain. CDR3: CARSVGLAGGTDTQYF. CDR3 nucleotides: TGTGCCCGCTCTGTGGGCCTAGCGGGGGGTACAGATACGCAGTATTTT. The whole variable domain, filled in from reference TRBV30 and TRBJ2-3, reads SQTIHQWPATLVQPVGSPLSLECTVEGTSNPNLYWYRQAAGRGLQLLFYSVGIGQISSEVPQNLSASRPQDRQFILSSKKLLLSDSGFYLCARSVGLAGGTDTQYFGPGTRLTVL.